This T cell receptor beta chain derives from a study of neurological immune-mediated disorders. Many counts were recorded for this clonotype. 5'RACE with 10-nucleotide random UMIs generated the cDNA. TCRdb reprocessed the 5' RACE reads via MiXCR and lists one record per CDR3 protein. Among 65,000 to 75,000 distinct CDR3 sequences listed, approximately 5.1% were seen once. This CDR3 comprises 14 residues. The V gene's germline CDR1 is LGHDT and CDR2 YNNKEL (reference sequence). V shed 2 bases and J 5 bases; nucleotides not matched to a gene: 3. This sequence was found in a human donor with multiple sclerosis. The donor label of this sample is uncertain. Input material: PBMCs. This chain connects TRBV3-1 to TRBJ2-7; 10 nucleotides match TRBD1. CDR3 region: CASSQLGQGNEQYF. The CDR3 DNA reads as TGTGCCAGCAGCCAATTGGGACAGGGGAACGAGCAGTACTTC.